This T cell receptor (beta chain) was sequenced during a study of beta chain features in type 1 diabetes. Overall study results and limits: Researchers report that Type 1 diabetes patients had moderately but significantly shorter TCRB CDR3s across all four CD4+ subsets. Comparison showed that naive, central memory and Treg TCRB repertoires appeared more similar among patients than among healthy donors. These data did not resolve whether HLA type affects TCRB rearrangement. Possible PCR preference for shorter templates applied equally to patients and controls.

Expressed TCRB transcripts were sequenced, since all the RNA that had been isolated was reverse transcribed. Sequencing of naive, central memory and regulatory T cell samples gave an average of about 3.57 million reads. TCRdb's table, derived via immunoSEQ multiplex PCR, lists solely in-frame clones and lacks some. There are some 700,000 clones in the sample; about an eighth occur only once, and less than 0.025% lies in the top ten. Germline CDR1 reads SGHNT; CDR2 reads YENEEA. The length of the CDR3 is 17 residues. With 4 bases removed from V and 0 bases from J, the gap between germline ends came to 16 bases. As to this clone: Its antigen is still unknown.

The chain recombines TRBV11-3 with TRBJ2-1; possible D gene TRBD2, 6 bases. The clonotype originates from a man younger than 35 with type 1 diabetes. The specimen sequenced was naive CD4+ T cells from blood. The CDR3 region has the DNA TGTGCCAGCAGCTCCCGCGGGGAGCGATCCTCCTACAATGAGCAGTTCTTC. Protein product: CASSSRGERSSYNEQFF.